The clone carrying this TCR beta chain was seen a few times. One entry per CDR3 protein, called by TCRdb with MiXCR from the RT-PCR reads. Of about 160,000 distinct CDR3 sequences in the sample, 37% were seen once. The data belong to a study of patients and donors after allogeneic stem cell transplantation. The germline V gene has CDR1 LGHDT and CDR2 YNNKEL (reference sequence). The CDR3 runs to 18 residues. Losses at the gene ends were 4 bases for V and 10 bases for J; bases not matched to a gene: 18. This chain links TRBV3-1 with TRBJ1-6; TRBD1 matches 8 bases. This TCR came from a human donor who was either an allogeneic HSCT recipient or a stem cell or donor lymphocyte infusion donor (not recorded which). It is not recorded whose cells these are; they may come from a transplant donor. The sample comprised blood, either unsorted or a sorted T cell fraction (not recorded which). This CDR3 reads CASSRTRTGAGGLSPLHF. The CDR3 DNA sequence: TGTGCCAGCAGCCGGACACGGACAGGAGCAGGGGGCCTATCACCCCTCCACTTT.